This T cell receptor beta chain was documented in a study of blood T cell repertoires in COVID-19. Turning to the study itself: Whether acute or convalescent, the COVID-19 samples came from the United States, Italy and Spain. T cells, B-cell-depleted T cells, or PBMCs provided the cDNA or gDNA that served as material.

V gave up 4 bases and J gave up 5 bases; unmatched junction bases: 6. This CDR3 has 14 amino acids. Germline V gene data show CDR1 as LNHDA and CDR2 as SQIVND (reference sequence). The authors' processing: For nucleated cells, counts were estimated from reference gene primer amplification. Clones were read by immunoSEQ multiplex PCR, and TCRdb kept only the in-frame ones, dropping some. V, J and clone size derive from that table, while D and trimming were established from the DNA sequence. The profile shows under 200,000 clones, 84% of them singletons. This receptor was taken from a human donor with acute or convalescent COVID-19. The donor label of this sample is uncertain. Sequencing used peripheral blood. The rearrangement joins TRBV19 to TRBJ2-3; 7 bases fit TRBD1. The CDR3 nucleotides are TGTGCCAGTAGTAAGGGGGACAGCTTAGATACGCAGTATTTT. It translates to CASSKGDSLDTQYF.